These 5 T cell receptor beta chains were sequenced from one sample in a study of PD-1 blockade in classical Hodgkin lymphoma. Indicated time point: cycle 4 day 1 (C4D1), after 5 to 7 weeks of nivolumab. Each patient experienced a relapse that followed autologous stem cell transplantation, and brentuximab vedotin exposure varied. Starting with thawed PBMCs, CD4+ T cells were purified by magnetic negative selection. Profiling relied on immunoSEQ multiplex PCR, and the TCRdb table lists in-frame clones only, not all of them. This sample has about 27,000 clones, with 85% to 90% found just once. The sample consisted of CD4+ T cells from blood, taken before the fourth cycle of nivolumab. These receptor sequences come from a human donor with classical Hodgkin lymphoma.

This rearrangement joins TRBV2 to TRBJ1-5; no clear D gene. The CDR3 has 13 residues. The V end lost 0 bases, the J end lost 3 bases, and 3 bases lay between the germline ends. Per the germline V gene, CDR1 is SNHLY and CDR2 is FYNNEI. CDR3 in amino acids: CASSEAVNQPQHF. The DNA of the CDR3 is TGTGCCAGCAGTGAAGCGGTCAATCAGCCCCAGCATTTT.

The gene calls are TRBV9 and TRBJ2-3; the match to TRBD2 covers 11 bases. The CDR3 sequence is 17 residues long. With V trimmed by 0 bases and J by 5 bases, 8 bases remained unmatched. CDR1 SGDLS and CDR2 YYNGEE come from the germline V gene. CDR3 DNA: TGTGCCAGCAGCGTAGGGACTTACACTAGCGGGAGAGATACGCAGTATTTT. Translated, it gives CASSVGTYTSGRDTQYF.

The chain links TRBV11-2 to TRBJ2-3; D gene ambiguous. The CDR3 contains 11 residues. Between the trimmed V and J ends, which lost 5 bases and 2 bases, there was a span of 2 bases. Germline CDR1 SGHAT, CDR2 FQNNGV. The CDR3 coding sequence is TGTGCCAGCAGCCCCACAGATACGCAGTATTTT. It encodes CASSPTDTQYF. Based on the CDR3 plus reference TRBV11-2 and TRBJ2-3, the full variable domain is EAGVAQSPRYKIIEKRQSVAFWCNPISGHATLYWYQQILGQGPKLLIQFQNNGVVDDSQLPKDRFSAERLKGVDSTLKIQPAKLEDSAVYLCASSPTDTQYFGPGTRLTVL.

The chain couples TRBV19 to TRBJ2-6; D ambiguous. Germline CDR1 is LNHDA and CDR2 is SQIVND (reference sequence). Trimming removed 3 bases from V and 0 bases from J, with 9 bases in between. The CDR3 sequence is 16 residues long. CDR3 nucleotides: TGTGCCAGTAGTATGCAGCGCCTCTCTGGGGCCAACGTCCTGACTTTC. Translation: CASSMQRLSGANVLTF.

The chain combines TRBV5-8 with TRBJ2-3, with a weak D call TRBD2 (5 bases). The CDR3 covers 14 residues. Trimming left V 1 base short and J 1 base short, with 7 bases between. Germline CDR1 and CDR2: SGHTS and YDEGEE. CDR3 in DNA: TGTGCCAGCAGCTTGAAGAGGGGCACAGATACGCAGTATTTT. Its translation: CASSLKRGTDTQYF.